This TCR beta chain was recovered during a study of regulatory T cells in long-lasting Graves disease. Germline CDR1 and CDR2: SGHTA and FQGNSA. The CDR3 totals 15 residues. V lost 1 base, J lost 0 bases, and 9 bases lay in between. This clonotype was observed at least ten times. The time point is: newly diagnosed GD, antithyroid drugs for less than 3 months. Extracted RNA from PBMCs served as the source of the TCR library. Arm-PCR of CDR3 regions and iRepertoire HTBI primers were used to build TCR beta libraries. MiXCR was run by TCRdb on the multiplex PCR reads, yielding one entry per CDR3 protein. The sample records 350,000 to 500,000 distinct CDR3 sequences, 16% being singletons. These data were likewise used in another study, on T cells in Graves' hyperthyroidism and ophthalmopathy.

This rearrangement joins TRBV7-2 to TRBJ1-1; D ambiguous. The sequenced sample was peripheral blood mononuclear cells (PBMCs), obtained at new diagnosis, from a patient treated with antithyroid drugs. The TCR comes from a woman aged 18-35 years with Graves disease. The CDR3 spells CASSLVGRMNTEAFF. The CDR3 DNA is TGTGCCAGCAGCTTAGTAGGGAGAATGAACACTGAAGCTTTCTTT. Supplemented by reference TRBV7-2 and TRBJ1-1, the full variable domain reads GAGVSQSPSNKVTEKGKDVELRCDPISGHTALYWYRQSLGQGLEFLIYFQGNSAPDKSGLPSDRFSAERTGGSVSTLTIQRTQQEDSAVYLCASSLVGRMNTEAFFGQGTRLTVV.